This T cell receptor beta chain was documented in a study of blood T cell repertoires in COVID-19. Study-level background: Sites across the United States, Italy and Spain contributed samples from acute and convalescent COVID-19.

CDR1 and CDR2 (germline): DFQATT, SNEGSKA (reference sequence). This CDR3 is built from 15 residues. With V trimmed by 3 bases and J by 4 bases, 9 bases remained unmatched. Researchers sorted participants into cohorts using their self-reported clinical history. Study processing details: Nucleated cell counts were estimated from reference gene primer amplification. Only in-frame clones appear in the TCRdb table, and some are missing; sequencing was by immunoSEQ multiplex PCR. D and trimming were read from the DNA, whereas the V and J calls and clone size are those reported in that table. The profile shows over 200,000 clones, around 90% of them singletons.

The TCR was taken from a woman aged 25 to 45 who had been exposed to COVID-19. The V call is TRBV20-1, the J call TRBJ2-1, with 7 bases lining up with TRBD2. The sample was PBMCs or T cells enriched from blood (not recorded which). Here the CDR3 DNA reads TGCAGTGCTAGTGGTTTAGCTAGCGGATACAATGAGCAGTTCTTC. This encodes CSASGLASGYNEQFF.